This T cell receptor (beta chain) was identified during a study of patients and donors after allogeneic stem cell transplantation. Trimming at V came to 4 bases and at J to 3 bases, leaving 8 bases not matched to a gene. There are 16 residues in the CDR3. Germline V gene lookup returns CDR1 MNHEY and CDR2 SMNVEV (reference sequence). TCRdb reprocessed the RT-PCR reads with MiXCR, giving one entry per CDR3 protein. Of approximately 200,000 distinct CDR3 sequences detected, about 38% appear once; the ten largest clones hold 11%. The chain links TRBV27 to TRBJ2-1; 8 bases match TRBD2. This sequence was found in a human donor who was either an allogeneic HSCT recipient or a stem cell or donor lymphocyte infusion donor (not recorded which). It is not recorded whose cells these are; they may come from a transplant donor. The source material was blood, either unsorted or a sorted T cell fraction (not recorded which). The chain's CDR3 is CASSSLDSGVYNEQFF. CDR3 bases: TGTGCCAGCAGTTCCTTGGATAGCGGGGTCTACAATGAGCAGTTCTTC.